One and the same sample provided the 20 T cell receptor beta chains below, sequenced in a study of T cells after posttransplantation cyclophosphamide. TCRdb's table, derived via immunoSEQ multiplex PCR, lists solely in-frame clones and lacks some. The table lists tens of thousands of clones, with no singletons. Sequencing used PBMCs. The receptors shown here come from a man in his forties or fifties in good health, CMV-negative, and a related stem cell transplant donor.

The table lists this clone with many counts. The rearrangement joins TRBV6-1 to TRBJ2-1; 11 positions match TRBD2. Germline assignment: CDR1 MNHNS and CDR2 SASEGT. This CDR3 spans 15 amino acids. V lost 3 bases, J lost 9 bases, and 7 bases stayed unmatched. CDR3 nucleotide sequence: TGTGCCAGCAGTGAGAGTGCTAGCGGGAGGTCTGAGCAGTTCTTC. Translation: CASSESASGRSEQFF.

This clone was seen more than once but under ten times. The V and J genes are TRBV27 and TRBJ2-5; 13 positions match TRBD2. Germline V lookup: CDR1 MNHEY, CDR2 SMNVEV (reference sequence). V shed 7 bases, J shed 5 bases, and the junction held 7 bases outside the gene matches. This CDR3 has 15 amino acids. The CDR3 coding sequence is TGTGCCAGCAATCCACTAGCGGGGGGGCTTGAGACCCAGTACTTC. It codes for CASNPLAGGLETQYF.

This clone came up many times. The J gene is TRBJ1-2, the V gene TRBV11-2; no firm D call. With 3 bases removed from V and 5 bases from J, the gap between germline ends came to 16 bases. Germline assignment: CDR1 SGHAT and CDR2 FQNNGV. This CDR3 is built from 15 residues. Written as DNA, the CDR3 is TGTGCCAGCAGCTTGGTACCAGGAGGACTTTATGGCTACACCTTC. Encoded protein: CASSLVPGGLYGYTF.

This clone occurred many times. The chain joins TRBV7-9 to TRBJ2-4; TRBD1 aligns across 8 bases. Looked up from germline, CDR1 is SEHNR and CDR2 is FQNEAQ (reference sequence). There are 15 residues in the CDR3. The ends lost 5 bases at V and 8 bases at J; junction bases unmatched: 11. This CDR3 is CASSPSGQGRDIQYF. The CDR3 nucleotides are TGTGCCAGCAGCCCCTCCGGACAGGGCCGGGACATTCAGTACTTC.

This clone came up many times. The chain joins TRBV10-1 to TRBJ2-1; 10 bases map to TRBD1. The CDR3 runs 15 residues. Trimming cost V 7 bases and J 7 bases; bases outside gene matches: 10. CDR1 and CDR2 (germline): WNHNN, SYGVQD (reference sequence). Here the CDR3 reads CASTPGQGSRNEQFF. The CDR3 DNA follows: TGCGCCAGCACCCCGGGACAGGGGAGTCGGAATGAGCAGTTCTTC.

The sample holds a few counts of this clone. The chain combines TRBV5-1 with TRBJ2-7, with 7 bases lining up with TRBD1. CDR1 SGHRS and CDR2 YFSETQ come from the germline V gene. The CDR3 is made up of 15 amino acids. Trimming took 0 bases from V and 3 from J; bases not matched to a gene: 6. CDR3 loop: CASSLAPGTVYEQYF. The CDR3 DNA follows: TGCGCCAGCAGCTTGGCCCCCGGGACAGTCTACGAGCAGTACTTC.

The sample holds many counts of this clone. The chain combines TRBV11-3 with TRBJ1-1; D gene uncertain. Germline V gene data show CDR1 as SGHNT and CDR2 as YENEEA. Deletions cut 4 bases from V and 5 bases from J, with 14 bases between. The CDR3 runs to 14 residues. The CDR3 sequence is CASSSDGRRTEAFF. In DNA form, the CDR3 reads TGTGCCAGCAGCTCAGACGGGAGACGGACTGAAGCTTTCTTT.

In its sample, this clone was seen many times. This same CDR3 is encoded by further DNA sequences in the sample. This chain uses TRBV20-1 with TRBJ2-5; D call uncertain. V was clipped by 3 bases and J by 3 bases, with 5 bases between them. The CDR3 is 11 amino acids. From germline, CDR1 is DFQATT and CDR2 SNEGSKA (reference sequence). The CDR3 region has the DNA TGCAGTGCTAGGTCAGAAGAGACCCAGTACTTC. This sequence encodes CSARSEETQYF.

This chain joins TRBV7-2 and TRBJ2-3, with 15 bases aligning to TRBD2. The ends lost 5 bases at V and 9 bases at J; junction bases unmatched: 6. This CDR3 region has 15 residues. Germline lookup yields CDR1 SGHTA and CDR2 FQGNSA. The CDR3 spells CASSARGTSGRTQYF. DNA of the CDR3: TGTGCCAGCAGCGCCCGCGGGACTAGCGGGAGGACGCAGTATTTT.

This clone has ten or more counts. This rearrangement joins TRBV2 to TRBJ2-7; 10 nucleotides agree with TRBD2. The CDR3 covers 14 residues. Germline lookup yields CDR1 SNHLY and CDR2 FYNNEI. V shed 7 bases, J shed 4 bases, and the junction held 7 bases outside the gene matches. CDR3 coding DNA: TGTGCCAGCAAGCGGACTAGCGGAACTTACGAGCAGTACTTC. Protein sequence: CASKRTSGTYEQYF.

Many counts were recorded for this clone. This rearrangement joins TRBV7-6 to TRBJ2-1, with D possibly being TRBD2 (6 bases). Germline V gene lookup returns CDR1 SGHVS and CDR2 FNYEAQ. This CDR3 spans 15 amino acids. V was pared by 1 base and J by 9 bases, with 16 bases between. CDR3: CASSLDIGRASEQFF. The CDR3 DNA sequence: TGTGCCAGCAGCTTAGATATCGGGAGAGCCAGTGAGCAGTTCTTC. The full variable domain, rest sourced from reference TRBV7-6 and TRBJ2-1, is GAGVSQSPRYKVTKRGQDVALRCDPISGHVSLYWYRQALGQGPEFLTYFNYEAQQDKSGLPNDRFSAERPEGSISTLTIQRTEQRDSAMYRCASSLDIGRASEQFFGPGTRLTVL.

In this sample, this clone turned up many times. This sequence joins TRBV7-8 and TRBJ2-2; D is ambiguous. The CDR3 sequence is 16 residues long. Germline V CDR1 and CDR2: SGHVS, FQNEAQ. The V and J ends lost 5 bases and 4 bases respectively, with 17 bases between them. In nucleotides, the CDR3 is TGTGCCAGCAGCCTTCGTTTAAGCTTTTCCACCGGGGAGCTGTTTTTT. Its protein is CASSLRLSFSTGELFF.

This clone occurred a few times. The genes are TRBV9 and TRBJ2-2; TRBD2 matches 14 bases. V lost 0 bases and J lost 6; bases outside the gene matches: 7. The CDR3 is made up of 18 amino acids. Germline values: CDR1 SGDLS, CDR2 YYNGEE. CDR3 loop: CASSVATGGLAGAGELFF. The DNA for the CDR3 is TGTGCCAGCAGCGTAGCTACGGGGGGACTAGCGGGAGCCGGGGAGCTGTTTTTT.

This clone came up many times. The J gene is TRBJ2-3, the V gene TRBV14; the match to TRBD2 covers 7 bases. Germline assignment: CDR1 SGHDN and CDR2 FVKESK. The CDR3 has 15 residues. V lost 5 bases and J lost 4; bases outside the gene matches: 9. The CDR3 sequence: CASSVRLAGADTQYF. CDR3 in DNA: TGTGCCAGCAGCGTCAGACTAGCAGGAGCAGATACGCAGTATTTT.

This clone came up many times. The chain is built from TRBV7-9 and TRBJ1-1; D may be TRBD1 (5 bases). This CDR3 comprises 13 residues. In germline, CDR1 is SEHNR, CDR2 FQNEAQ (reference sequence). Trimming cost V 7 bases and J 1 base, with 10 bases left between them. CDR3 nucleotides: TGTGCCAGCAACCGAGGACAGAACACTGAAGCTTTCTTT. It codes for CASNRGQNTEAFF.

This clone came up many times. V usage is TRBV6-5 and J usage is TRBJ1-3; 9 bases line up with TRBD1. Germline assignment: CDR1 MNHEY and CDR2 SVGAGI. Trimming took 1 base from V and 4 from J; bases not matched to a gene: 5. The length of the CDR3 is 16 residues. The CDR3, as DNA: TGTGCCAGCAGTTACTGGGGACAGGGAGAAGGAAACACCATATATTTT. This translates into CASSYWGQGEGNTIYF.

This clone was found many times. CDR3 sequence: CASSPQGDRVLDEAFF. The CDR3 bases are TGTGCCAGCTCACCACAAGGGGACAGGGTGCTAGATGAAGCTTTCTTT. The chain couples TRBV18 to TRBJ1-1, with 9 nucleotides matching TRBD1. Germline CDR1 is KGHSH and CDR2 is LQKENI. Trimming cost V 1 base and J 7 bases; bases outside gene matches: 10. The length of the CDR3 is 16 residues.

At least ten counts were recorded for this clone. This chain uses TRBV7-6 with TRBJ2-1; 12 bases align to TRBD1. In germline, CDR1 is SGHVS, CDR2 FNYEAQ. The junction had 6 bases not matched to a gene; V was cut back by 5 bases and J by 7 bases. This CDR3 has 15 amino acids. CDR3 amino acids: CASSDPGQGANEQFF. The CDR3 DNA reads TGTGCCAGCAGCGATCCGGGACAGGGGGCGAATGAGCAGTTCTTC. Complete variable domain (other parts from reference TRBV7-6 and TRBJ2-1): GAGVSQSPRYKVTKRGQDVALRCDPISGHVSLYWYRQALGQGPEFLTYFNYEAQQDKSGLPNDRFSAERPEGSISTLTIQRTEQRDSAMYRCASSDPGQGANEQFFGPGTRLTVL.

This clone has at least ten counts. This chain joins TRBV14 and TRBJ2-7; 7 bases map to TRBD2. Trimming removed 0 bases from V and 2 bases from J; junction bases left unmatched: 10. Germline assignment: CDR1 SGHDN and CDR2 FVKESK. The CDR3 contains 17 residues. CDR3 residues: CASSQDGTNRITYEQYV. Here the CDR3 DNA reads TGTGCCAGCAGCCAAGACGGGACTAATCGGATTACCTACGAGCAGTACGTC.

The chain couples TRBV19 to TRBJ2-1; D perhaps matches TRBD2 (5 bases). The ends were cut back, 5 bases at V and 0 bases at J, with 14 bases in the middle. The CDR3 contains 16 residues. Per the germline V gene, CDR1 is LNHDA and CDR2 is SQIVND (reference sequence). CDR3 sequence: CASSVSGPGSYNEQFF. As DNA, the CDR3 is TGTGCCAGTAGTGTAAGCGGACCGGGCTCCTACAATGAGCAGTTCTTC.